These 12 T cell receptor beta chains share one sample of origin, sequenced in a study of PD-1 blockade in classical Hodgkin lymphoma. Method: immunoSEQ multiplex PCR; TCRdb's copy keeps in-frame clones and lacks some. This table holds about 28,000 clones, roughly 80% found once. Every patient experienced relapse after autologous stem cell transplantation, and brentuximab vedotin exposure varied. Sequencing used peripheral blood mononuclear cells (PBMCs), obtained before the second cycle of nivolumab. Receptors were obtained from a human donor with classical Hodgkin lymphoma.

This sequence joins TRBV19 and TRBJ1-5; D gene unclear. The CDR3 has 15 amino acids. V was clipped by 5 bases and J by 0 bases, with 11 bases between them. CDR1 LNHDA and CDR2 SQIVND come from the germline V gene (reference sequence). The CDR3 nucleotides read TGTGCCAGTAGTTTCCAGCCCTATAGCAATCAGCCCCAGCATTTT. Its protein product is CASSFQPYSNQPQHF.

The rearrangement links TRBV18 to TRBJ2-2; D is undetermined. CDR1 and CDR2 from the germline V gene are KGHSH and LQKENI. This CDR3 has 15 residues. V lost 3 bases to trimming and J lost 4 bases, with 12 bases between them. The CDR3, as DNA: TGTGCCAGCTCACCGGGCCACGCACCCACCGGGGAGCTGTTTTTT. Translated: CASSPGHAPTGELFF.

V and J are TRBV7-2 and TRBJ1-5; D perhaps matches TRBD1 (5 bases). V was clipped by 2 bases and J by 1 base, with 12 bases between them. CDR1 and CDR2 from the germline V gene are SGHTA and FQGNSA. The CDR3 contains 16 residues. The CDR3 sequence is CASSLTRGLSNQPQHF. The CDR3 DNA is TGTGCCAGCAGCTTAACTAGGGGTCTGAGCAATCAGCCCCAGCATTTT.

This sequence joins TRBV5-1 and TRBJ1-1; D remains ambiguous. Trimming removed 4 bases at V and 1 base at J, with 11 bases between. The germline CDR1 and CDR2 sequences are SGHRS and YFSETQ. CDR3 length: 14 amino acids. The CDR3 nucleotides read TGCGCCAGCAGCCCTCAGCTGGGGAACACTGAAGCTTTCTTT. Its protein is CASSPQLGNTEAFF.

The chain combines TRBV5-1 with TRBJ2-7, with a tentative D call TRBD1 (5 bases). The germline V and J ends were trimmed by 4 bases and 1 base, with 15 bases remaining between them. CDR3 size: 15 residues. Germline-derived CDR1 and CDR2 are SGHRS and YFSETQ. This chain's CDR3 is CASSPLATASYEQYF. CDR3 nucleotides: TGCGCCAGCAGCCCACTGGCGACAGCGTCCTACGAGCAGTACTTC.

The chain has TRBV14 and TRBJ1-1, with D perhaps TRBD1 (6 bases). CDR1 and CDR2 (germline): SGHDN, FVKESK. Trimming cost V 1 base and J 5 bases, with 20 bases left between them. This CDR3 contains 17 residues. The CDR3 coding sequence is TGTGCCAGCAGCCAAGCCCAACAGGGAACGGGGCGGACTGAAGCTTTCTTT. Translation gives CASSQAQQGTGRTEAFF.

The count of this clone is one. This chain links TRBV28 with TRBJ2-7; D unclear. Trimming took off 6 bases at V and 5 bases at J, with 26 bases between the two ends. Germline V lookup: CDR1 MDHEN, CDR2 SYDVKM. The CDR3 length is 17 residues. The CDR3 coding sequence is TGTGCCAGCAGCCCCTCCCCACAGATCCTATTTGCCCACGAGCAGTACTTC. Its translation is CASSPSPQILFAHEQYF.

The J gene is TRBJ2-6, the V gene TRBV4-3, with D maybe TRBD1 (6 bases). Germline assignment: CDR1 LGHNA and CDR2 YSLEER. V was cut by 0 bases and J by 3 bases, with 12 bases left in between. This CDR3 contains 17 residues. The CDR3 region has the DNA TGCGCCAGCAGCCAAGACATACAGGGACGTGGGGCCAACGTCCTGACTTTC. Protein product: CASSQDIQGRGANVLTF.

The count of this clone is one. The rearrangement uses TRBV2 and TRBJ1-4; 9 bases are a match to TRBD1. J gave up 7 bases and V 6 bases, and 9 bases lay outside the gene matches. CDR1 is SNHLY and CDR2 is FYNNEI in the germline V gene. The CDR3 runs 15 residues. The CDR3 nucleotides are TGTGCCAGCAGCCTACCCGGGACAGGGAGTGAAAAACTGTTTTTT. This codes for CASSLPGTGSEKLFF.

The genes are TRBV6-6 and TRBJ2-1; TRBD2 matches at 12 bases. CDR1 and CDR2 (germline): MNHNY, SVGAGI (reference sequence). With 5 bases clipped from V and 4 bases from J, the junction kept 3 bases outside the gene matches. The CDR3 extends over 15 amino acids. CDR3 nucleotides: TGTGCCAGCAGTCGGACTAGCGGGGAATACAATGAGCAGTTCTTC. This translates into CASSRTSGEYNEQFF.

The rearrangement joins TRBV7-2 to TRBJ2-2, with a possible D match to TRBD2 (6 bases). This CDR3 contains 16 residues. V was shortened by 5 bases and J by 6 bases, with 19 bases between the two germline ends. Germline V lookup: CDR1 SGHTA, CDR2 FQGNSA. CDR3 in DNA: TGTGCCAGCAGCCCCCCGGGACTCCCCGGGTCCGGGGAGCTGTTTTTT. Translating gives CASSPPGLPGSGELFF.

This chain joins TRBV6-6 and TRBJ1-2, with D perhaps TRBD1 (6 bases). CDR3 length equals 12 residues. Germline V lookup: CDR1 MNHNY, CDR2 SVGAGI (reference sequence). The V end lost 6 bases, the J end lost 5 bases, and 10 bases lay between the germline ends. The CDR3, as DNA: TGTGCCAGCAGCGGGACAACTTATGGCTACACCTTC. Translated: CASSGTTYGYTF.